The 28 T cell receptor beta chains below come from one sample, sequenced in a study of graft-versus-host responses after intestinal transplantation. Repertoires were generated with immunoSEQ multiplex PCR, while TCRdb's copy carries only in-frame clones and drops some. The sample has 60,000 or so clones, approximately 89% seen once; the top ten hold roughly 2.7%. Source: PBMCs, taken roughly 120 days after intestinal transplantation. The receptors originated from a human patient who received an intestinal transplant, so some T cells may come from the graft donor.

The chain has TRBV11-3 and TRBJ1-5, with D unresolved. Germline V lookup: CDR1 SGHNT, CDR2 YENEEA. V was shortened by 5 bases and J by 0 bases, with 11 bases between the two germline ends. This CDR3 comprises 15 residues. For the CDR3, the DNA is TGTGCCAGCAGCCCCACGACCCATAGCAATCAGCCCCAGCATTTT. Its protein is CASSPTTHSNQPQHF. Combining the CDR3 with reference TRBV11-3 and TRBJ1-5 gives the whole variable domain EAGVVQSPRYKIIEKKQPVAFWCNPISGHNTLYWYLQNLGQGPELLIRYENEEAVDDSQLPKDRFSAERLKGVDSTLKIQPAELGDSAVYLCASSPTTHSNQPQHFGDGTRLSIL.

The chain is built from TRBV28 and TRBJ2-1; possibly TRBD1 for D (6 bases). The V gene's germline CDR1 is MDHEN and CDR2 SYDVKM. This CDR3 has 15 amino acids. The V gene lost 0 bases and the J gene lost 4 bases, with 10 bases spanning the gap. In nucleotides, the CDR3 is TGTGCCAGCAGTTTATGGTCCGGACAGTACAATGAGCAGTTCTTC. Encoded protein: CASSLWSGQYNEQFF.

This clone was found once. V gene TRBV5-1 combines with J gene TRBJ2-1; D is possibly TRBD1 or TRBD2 (5 bases each). With 0 bases removed from V and 5 bases from J, the gap between germline ends came to 15 bases. This CDR3 comprises 16 residues. CDR1 is SGHRS, CDR2 YFSETQ, per germline. CDR3 nucleotide sequence: TGCGCCAGCAGCTTGGGGGCAGGCCTGGGGGACAATGAGCAGTTCTTC. It yields the protein CASSLGAGLGDNEQFF.

The chain is built from TRBV6-5 and TRBJ2-1, with 12 bases fitting TRBD2. Germline CDR1 MNHEY, CDR2 SVGAGI. J lost 7 bases, V lost 6 bases, and 7 bases had no gene match. The CDR3 runs to 15 residues. CDR3 sequence (DNA): TGTGCCAGCAGACCAACTAGCGGGAGGTATAATGAGCAGTTCTTC. Translating it yields CASRPTSGRYNEQFF.

The rearrangement joins TRBV5-1 to TRBJ1-3; D remains ambiguous. CDR1 and CDR2 (germline): SGHRS, YFSETQ. CDR3 length: 16 residues. V was clipped by 3 bases and J by 0 bases, with 13 bases between them. The CDR3 reads CASSSRTGISGNTIYF. CDR3 in DNA: TGCGCCAGCAGCTCCAGGACTGGGATCTCTGGAAACACCATATATTTT.

The genes are TRBV11-2 and TRBJ2-3; D ambiguous. The V gene's germline CDR1 is SGHAT and CDR2 FQNNGV. The CDR3 length is 18 residues. V was trimmed by 1 base and J by 3 bases, leaving 20 bases between them. The CDR3 DNA reads TGTGCCAGCAGCTTAGCTTTGCAGGCATTCTTGGGGACAGATACGCAGTATTTT. This sequence encodes CASSLALQAFLGTDTQYF.

The chain links TRBV27 to TRBJ2-1; TRBD2 matches 8 bases. This CDR3 is 17 amino acids long. The trim removed 5 bases at V and 2 bases at J, leaving 11 bases unmatched. Germline CDR1 reads MNHEY; CDR2 reads SMNVEV (reference sequence). CDR3 DNA sequence: TGTGCCAGCAGTCCAGAAGGTAGCGGGGCCCCCTACAATGAGCAGTTCTTC. The encoded protein is CASSPEGSGAPYNEQFF.

V gene TRBV7-9 combines with J gene TRBJ2-7, with 8 bases matching TRBD1. The length of the CDR3 is 15 residues. Germline V gene sequence: CDR1 SEHNR, CDR2 FQNEAQ (reference sequence). V shed 2 bases, J shed 5 bases, and the junction held 8 bases outside the gene matches. CDR3 in DNA: TGTGCCAGCAGCTTAATAAGGGACAGGCTCCACGAGCAGTACTTC. Residues: CASSLIRDRLHEQYF.

The gene calls are TRBV4-2 and TRBJ1-5; TRBD1 is a possible D gene (5 bases). This CDR3 region has 15 residues. Per germline, CDR1 LGHNA and CDR2 YNFKEQ. Trimming stripped 4 bases from V and 6 bases from J, with 16 bases between. This CDR3 is CASSLHAEGPQPQHF. As DNA, the CDR3 is TGTGCCAGCAGCCTACACGCCGAGGGACCTCAGCCCCAGCATTTT.

This clone came up a few times. The chain is built from TRBV6-5 and TRBJ1-3, with a weak D call TRBD1 (5 bases). CDR3 length: 14 residues. In germline, CDR1 is MNHEY, CDR2 SVGAGI. V was pared by 0 bases and J by 4 bases, with 7 bases between. This chain's CDR3 is CASSYSGVGNTIYF. CDR3 sequence (DNA): TGTGCCAGCAGTTACTCGGGGGTCGGAAACACCATATATTTT.

The chain has TRBV28 and TRBJ1-5, with 7 bases matching TRBD1. J lost 6 bases, V lost 6 bases, and 17 bases had no gene match. Germline assignment: CDR1 MDHEN and CDR2 SYDVKM. This CDR3 is built from 17 residues. For the CDR3, the DNA is TGTGCCAGCAGCCCAGCCCGAGAGGACAGGTTGATTCAGCCCCAGCATTTT. Translation gives CASSPAREDRLIQPQHF. Complete variable domain (other parts from reference TRBV28 and TRBJ1-5): DVKVTQSSRYLVKRTGEKVFLECVQDMDHENMFWYRQDPGLGLRLIYFSYDVKMKEKGDIPEGYSVSREKKERFSLILESASTNQTSMYLCASSPAREDRLIQPQHFGDGTRLSIL.

V is TRBV6-6 and J is TRBJ1-3; D is perhaps TRBD1 (6 bases). From germline, CDR1 is MNHNY and CDR2 SVGAGI (reference sequence). Trimming stripped 5 bases from V and 3 bases from J, with 14 bases between. The CDR3 has 15 amino acids. CDR3 protein: CASSPLQGGGNTIYF. The CDR3 DNA sequence: TGTGCCAGCAGTCCCCTACAGGGTGGTGGAAACACCATATATTTT.

The chain uses TRBV5-6 and TRBJ2-7, with TRBD2 matching 7 bases. This CDR3 has 14 residues. Trimming cost V 4 bases and J 6 bases; bases outside gene matches: 10. Germline V gene sequence: CDR1 SGHDT, CDR2 YYEEEE. As DNA, the CDR3 is TGTGCCAGCAGCCCGTACGGCAGGGAGGGCGAGCAGTACTTC. This gives the protein CASSPYGREGEQYF.

V gene TRBV6-1 combines with J gene TRBJ1-2; D might be TRBD1 (6 bases). V was pared by 3 bases and J by 2 bases, with 10 bases between. Germline assignment: CDR1 MNHNS and CDR2 SASEGT. CDR3 length equals 14 residues. The CDR3 sequence is CASSDAGGNYGYTF. For the CDR3, the DNA is TGTGCCAGCAGTGACGCCGGGGGCAACTATGGCTACACCTTC.

The chain carries TRBV19 and TRBJ1-2; D unresolved. Germline CDR1 is LNHDA and CDR2 is SQIVND (reference sequence). This CDR3 is built from 16 residues. V was shortened by 7 bases and J by 0 bases, with 18 bases between the two germline ends. CDR3 region: CASNWLVPWANYGYTF. The CDR3 DNA sequence: TGTGCCAGTAACTGGTTGGTTCCGTGGGCTAACTATGGCTACACCTTC.

The chain links TRBV27 to TRBJ1-2; 9 nucleotides align to TRBD1. The germline CDR1 and CDR2 sequences are MNHEY and SMNVEV (reference sequence). This CDR3 is built from 16 residues. With 5 bases clipped from V and 8 bases from J, the junction kept 15 bases outside the gene matches. The CDR3 sequence: CASSPYQGQGVGGYTF. The CDR3 nucleotides read TGTGCCAGCAGTCCCTACCAGGGACAGGGAGTAGGGGGCTACACCTTC.

There are a few counts of this clone. V usage is TRBV13 and J usage is TRBJ2-5, with D unresolved. Near its end, the DNA agrees better with TRBJ2-7, so the J call may be wrong. CDR1 and CDR2 from the germline V gene are PRHDT and FYEKMQ (reference sequence). The CDR3 has 11 amino acids. This chain's CDR3 is CASSLGYEQYF. CDR3 in DNA: TGTGCCAGCAGCTTAGGCTACGAGCAGTACTTC.

This rearrangement joins TRBV18 to TRBJ1-2, with D perhaps matching TRBD1 (5 bases). Germline V gene lookup returns CDR1 KGHSH and CDR2 LQKENI. Deletions cut 2 bases from V and 4 bases from J, with 14 bases between. The CDR3 spans 15 residues. CDR3 DNA: TGTGCCAGCTCACCAAAGGGGCGTCTCGGCTATGGCTACACCTTC. It yields the protein CASSPKGRLGYGYTF.

V gene TRBV4-1 combines with J gene TRBJ1-1; D may be TRBD1 (5 bases). Trimming stripped 3 bases from V and 1 base from J, with 18 bases between. Germline V gene data show CDR1 as MGHRA and CDR2 as YSYEKL. The CDR3 loop spans 17 amino acids. This CDR3 reads CASSHLLRGRRNTEAFF. CDR3 bases: TGCGCCAGCAGCCACTTATTAAGGGGTCGCCGGAACACTGAAGCTTTCTTT.

This chain joins TRBV2 and TRBJ1-2, with 9 positions matching TRBD1. V gave up 8 bases and J gave up 6 bases; unmatched junction bases: 1. This CDR3 spans 11 amino acids. Looked up from germline, CDR1 is SNHLY and CDR2 is FYNNEI. CDR3 in amino acids: CASGTGNGYTF. CDR3 sequence (DNA): TGTGCCAGCGGGACAGGGAATGGCTACACCTTC.

The chain is built from TRBV6-1 and TRBJ2-7; a possible D gene is TRBD2 (5 bases). V lost 6 bases and J lost 4, with 10 bases in between. The CDR3 contains 12 residues. Germline V gene data show CDR1 as MNHNS and CDR2 as SASEGT. The CDR3 loop is CASRLGVYEQYF. CDR3 sequence (DNA): TGTGCCAGCAGACTGGGAGTTTACGAGCAGTACTTC.

This chain connects TRBV7-2 to TRBJ2-5; weak D call: TRBD2 (7 bases). The V end lost 0 bases, the J end lost 4 bases, and 21 bases lay between the germline ends. The CDR3 is 18 residues long. The germline V gene has CDR1 SGHTA and CDR2 FQGNSA. The CDR3 sequence is CASSLAGALGLSLETQYF. The CDR3, as DNA: TGTGCCAGCAGCTTAGCGGGGGCCCTGGGACTATCTTTAGAGACCCAGTACTTC.

This sequence joins TRBV28 and TRBJ1-5; 9 nucleotides match TRBD1. The CDR3 contains 15 residues. Trimming at V came to 4 bases and at J to 4 bases, leaving 5 bases not matched to a gene. Germline CDR1 reads MDHEN; CDR2 reads SYDVKM. CDR3 sequence: CASSWGDRANQPQHF. As DNA, the CDR3 is TGTGCCAGCAGTTGGGGGGACAGGGCAAATCAGCCCCAGCATTTT.

This clone was seen once. The V gene is TRBV19, the J gene TRBJ2-6, with 9 bases fitting TRBD1. Per the germline V gene, CDR1 is LNHDA and CDR2 is SQIVND (reference sequence). This CDR3 contains 16 residues. The V segment lost 5 bases and the J segment 0 bases; nucleotides outside the gene matches: 2. This CDR3 reads CASSPGQGSGANVLTF. The CDR3 DNA reads as TGTGCCAGTAGTCCGGGACAGGGCTCTGGGGCCAACGTCCTGACTTTC.

This chain connects TRBV28 to TRBJ2-7; 9 bases align to TRBD1. Looked up from germline, CDR1 is MDHEN and CDR2 is SYDVKM. With 4 bases clipped from V and 2 bases from J, the junction kept 3 bases outside the gene matches. This CDR3 contains 14 residues. CDR3: CASSSGTGPYEQYF. CDR3 coding DNA: TGTGCCAGCAGTTCCGGGACAGGGCCCTACGAGCAGTACTTC. The full variable domain, with the rest looked up from reference TRBV28 and TRBJ2-7, is DVKVTQSSRYLVKRTGEKVFLECVQDMDHENMFWYRQDPGLGLRLIYFSYDVKMKEKGDIPEGYSVSREKKERFSLILESASTNQTSMYLCASSSGTGPYEQYFGPGTRLTVT.

The chain uses TRBV2 and TRBJ2-3, with 10 bases fitting TRBD2. Per the germline V gene, CDR1 is SNHLY and CDR2 is FYNNEI. The CDR3 length is 16 residues. Losses at the gene ends were 6 bases for V and 0 bases for J; bases not matched to a gene: 6. CDR3 in DNA: TGTGCCAGCAGACGGACTAGCGGACCTAGCACAGATACGCAGTATTTT. Residues: CASRRTSGPSTDTQYF.

The V call is TRBV28, the J call TRBJ1-2; D might be TRBD1 (6 bases). CDR1 and CDR2 from the germline V gene are MDHEN and SYDVKM. Trimming took 3 bases from V and 7 from J, leaving 12 bases between them. The CDR3 has 13 amino acids. In nucleotides, the CDR3 is TGTGCCAGCAGTTTTGGGGGGCTGGGTGGCTACACCTTC. Its protein product is CASSFGGLGGYTF.

The chain is built from TRBV7-6 and TRBJ1-2; no firm D call. CDR1 and CDR2 (germline): SGHVS, FNYEAQ. Trimming stripped 5 bases from V and 0 bases from J, with 10 bases between. The CDR3 covers 14 residues. CDR3 nucleotide sequence: TGTGCCAGCAGCGCCACACCTACTAACTATGGCTACACCTTC. Amino acids: CASSATPTNYGYTF.